This TCR beta chain was profiled in a study of blood T cell repertoires in COVID-19. Under the authors' procedure: By means of reference gene primer amplification, nucleated cell counts were estimated. The data were produced by immunoSEQ multiplex PCR, yet TCRdb's version contains in-frame clones alone and is incomplete. V and J calls and clone size are those listed in that table; D and trimming were worked out from the DNA. The sample lists 250,000 or so clones, 75% to 90% occurring once. In Seattle, patients joined the study during active infection and were tracked longitudinally. With 4 bases clipped from V and 1 base from J, the junction kept 14 bases outside the gene matches. Germline V gene data show CDR1 as SEHNR and CDR2 as FQNEAQ (reference sequence). This CDR3 is 18 amino acids long.

The TCR comes from a man younger than 45 with COVID-19, enrolled during active disease. V is TRBV7-9 and J is TRBJ1-2, with TRBD1 identical over 8 bases. The sequenced sample consisted of peripheral blood. The CDR3 sequence: CASSYRGTGSLYNYGYTF. CDR3 coding DNA: TGTGCCAGCAGCTATCGCGGGACAGGATCGCTATATAACTATGGCTACACCTTC.